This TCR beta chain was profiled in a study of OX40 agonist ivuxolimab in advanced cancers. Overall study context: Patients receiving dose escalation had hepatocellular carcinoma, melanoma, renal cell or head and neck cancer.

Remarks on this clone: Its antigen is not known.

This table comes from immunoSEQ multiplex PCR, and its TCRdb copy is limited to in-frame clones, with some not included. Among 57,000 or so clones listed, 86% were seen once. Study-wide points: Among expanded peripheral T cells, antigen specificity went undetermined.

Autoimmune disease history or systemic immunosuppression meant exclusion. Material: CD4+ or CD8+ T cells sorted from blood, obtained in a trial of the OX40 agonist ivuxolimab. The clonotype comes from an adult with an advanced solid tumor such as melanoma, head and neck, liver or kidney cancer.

For the CDR3, the DNA is TGCGCCAGCAGCCCAAGCGGGAGCTCCTACAATGAGCAGTTCTTC. Translation gives CASSPSGSSYNEQFF. The chain couples TRBV5-1 to TRBJ2-1, with 8 bases lining up with TRBD2. This CDR3 has 15 residues. J lost 0 bases, V lost 4 bases, and 3 bases had no gene match. CDR1 and CDR2 from the germline V gene are SGHRS and YFSETQ.